This T cell receptor (beta chain) was sequenced in a study of CD8 T cells in ankylosing spondylitis. Points from the study as a whole: Reports of some motif variants in reactive arthritis synovial fluid and blood predate this one. Enrichment of disease-linked clones was reportedly significant in matched ankylosing spondylitis synovial fluid. For ankylosing spondylitis blood, a TCR beta motif of about eight highly homologous variants appeared characteristic.

Making the TCR beta libraries involved quantitative 5'-RACE with molecular barcodes. TCRdb used MiXCR to reprocess the 5' RACE reads, holding one entry per CDR3 protein. Counted here are fewer than 400,000 distinct CDR3 sequences, roughly 14% occurring once; the ten biggest clones make up about 1%. V was pared by 6 bases and J by 4 bases, with 10 bases between. This CDR3 spans 14 amino acids. CDR1 is MNHNS, CDR2 SASEGT, per germline. Only a few counts were recorded for this clonotype. Its specificity is unknown. The sequence was obtained from a male donor with ankylosing spondylitis or in good health (not recorded which). The sequencing input was blood, either unsorted or a sorted T cell fraction (not recorded which). The chain has TRBV6-1 and TRBJ2-6, with D tentatively TRBD2 (5 bases). CDR3 residues: CASSKRGGANVLTF. The CDR3 region has the DNA TGTGCCAGCAGCAAACGAGGGGGGGCCAACGTCCTGACTTTC.